The present T cell receptor (beta chain) was sequenced within a study of shared clonotypes between healthy human individuals. The study, taken as a whole, reports: Estimated richness was generally greater in naive than memory subsets.

TCRdb's copy holds only in-frame clones and misses some; the assay was immunoSEQ multiplex PCR. The sample lists about 2.1 million clones; just under 95% were seen once. This clone is a singleton in its sample. Its target is unknown. Naive-designated CD8 cells lacked CD45RO, were positively enriched for CCR7, and omitted terminally differentiated effector memory CD45RA+ cells. Recent acute infections and vaccinations were absent in the healthy HIV-negative adult donors. Germline V gives CDR1 MGHRA, CDR2 YSYEKL. This CDR3 has 18 amino acids. V lost 0 bases, J lost 7 bases, and 10 bases stayed unmatched.

V is TRBV4-1 and J is TRBJ2-1; 12 nucleotides line up with TRBD2. This receptor was taken from a man younger than 35 in good health. Some clones in this sample may be carry-over from other donors' samples. Sequenced material: naive CD8+ T cells from PBMCs. CDR3 amino acids: CASSQEPPLAGGWNEQFF. In nucleotides, the CDR3 is TGCGCCAGCAGCCAAGAACCCCCCCTAGCGGGAGGGTGGAATGAGCAGTTCTTC.